One and the same sample provided the 9 T cell receptor beta chains below, sequenced in a study of blood T cell repertoires in COVID-19. Profiling relied on immunoSEQ multiplex PCR, and the TCRdb table lists in-frame clones only, not all of them. The sample comprises roughly 150,000 clones, 85% to 95% of which are singletons, and 2% rests with the top ten. The sequenced sample was peripheral blood. These receptors were obtained from an older woman with COVID-19, enrolled during active disease.

This chain uses TRBV3-1 (or the pseudogene TRBV3-2) with TRBJ1-2, with a weak D call TRBD1 (5 bases). Germline V gene lookup returns CDR1 LGHDT and CDR2 YNNKEL (reference sequence). The CDR3 has 13 amino acids. V dropped 0 bases and J dropped 14 bases, with 16 bases sitting between them. In DNA form, the CDR3 reads TGTGCCAGCAGCCAAGATCGGGTTGGGACTCAAACCTTC. Translation gives CASSQDRVGTQTF.

This chain uses TRBV5-1 with TRBJ1-1; TRBD1 agrees at 7 bases. This CDR3 region has 16 residues. In germline, CDR1 is SGHRS, CDR2 YFSETQ. Trimming at V came to 0 bases and at J to 0 bases, leaving 5 bases not matched to a gene. CDR3: CASSLEGGRMNTEAFF. CDR3 nucleotides: TGCGCCAGCAGCTTGGAAGGGGGCAGGATGAACACTGAAGCTTTCTTT.

This chain links TRBV19 with TRBJ2-5; tentative D call: TRBD2 (6 bases). Germline V gives CDR1 LNHDA, CDR2 SQIVND (reference sequence). Trimming pared 5 bases from V and 4 bases from J, leaving 20 bases between. The CDR3 has 16 amino acids. The CDR3 sequence: CASSLGASMRGETQYF. DNA of the CDR3: TGTGCCAGTAGTCTAGGGGCCTCCATGCGGGGAGAGACCCAGTACTTC.

This clone was counted a single time. The V gene is TRBV6-5, the J gene TRBJ2-1, with TRBD2 matching 7 bases. The CDR3 totals 15 residues. CDR1 and CDR2 from the germline V gene are MNHEY and SVGAGI. With 2 bases clipped from V and 3 bases from J, the junction kept 4 bases outside the gene matches. CDR3 sequence: CASSYGGGVYNEQFF. CDR3 in DNA: TGTGCCAGCAGTTACGGCGGGGGTGTCTACAATGAGCAGTTCTTC.

The chain uses TRBV15 and TRBJ2-5; 13 nucleotides line up with TRBD2. The V gene's germline CDR1 is LNHNV and CDR2 YYDKDF (reference sequence). This CDR3 is 18 amino acids long. J was trimmed by 4 bases and V by 1 base; bases with no gene match: 9. The CDR3 DNA follows: TGTGCCACCAGCAGAGTCAGACTAGCGGGGGGAACCATAGAGACCCAGTACTTC. Protein sequence: CATSRVRLAGGTIETQYF.

V is TRBV10-3 and J is TRBJ1-1; no clear D. The CDR3 has 12 amino acids. The germline V gene has CDR1 ENHRY and CDR2 SYGVKD. V lost 7 bases to trimming and J lost 1 base, with 7 bases between them. DNA of the CDR3: TGTGCCATCATGGGCGCGAACACTGAAGCTTTCTTT. It translates to CAIMGANTEAFF.

The chain employs TRBV12-3 or TRBV12-4 and TRBJ2-7, with 7 nucleotides matching TRBD1. The CDR3 runs 13 residues. Germline trimming cut 4 bases from V and 6 bases from J; bases unmatched to any gene: 6. The CDR3 nucleotides read TGTGCCAGCAGTTGGAAACAGGGGAGCGAGCAGTACTTC. This codes for CASSWKQGSEQYF.

The gene calls are TRBV4-1 and TRBJ1-6, with D possibly matching TRBD1 (6 bases). This CDR3 comprises 16 residues. Germline V gives CDR1 MGHRA, CDR2 YSYEKL. V lost 1 base and J 7 bases, leaving 14 bases between the germline ends. The CDR3 is CASSQGLGAQNSPLHF. CDR3 bases: TGCGCCAGCAGCCAAGGTTTGGGGGCGCAGAATTCACCCCTCCACTTT.

This CDR3 is CATTQGFREKLFF. Written as DNA, the CDR3 is TGTGCCACAACACAGGGATTTCGCGAAAAACTGTTTTTT. V is TRBV10-3 and J is TRBJ1-4, with a possible D match to TRBD1 (6 bases). Germline lookup yields CDR1 ENHRY and CDR2 SYGVKD. This CDR3 comprises 13 residues. V was cut by 10 bases and J by 8 bases, with 17 bases left in between.